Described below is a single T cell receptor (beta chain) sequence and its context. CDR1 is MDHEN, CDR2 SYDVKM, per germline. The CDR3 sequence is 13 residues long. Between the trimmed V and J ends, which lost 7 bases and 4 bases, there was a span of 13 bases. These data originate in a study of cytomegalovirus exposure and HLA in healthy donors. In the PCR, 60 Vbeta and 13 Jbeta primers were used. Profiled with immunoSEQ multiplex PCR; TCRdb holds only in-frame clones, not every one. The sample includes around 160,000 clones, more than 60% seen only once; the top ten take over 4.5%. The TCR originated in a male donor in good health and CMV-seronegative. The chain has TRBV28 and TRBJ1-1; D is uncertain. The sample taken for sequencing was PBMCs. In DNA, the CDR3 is TGTGCCAGCACCACACCCATCCCCACTGAAGCTTTCTTT. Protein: CASTTPIPTEAFF.